Below, 3 T cell receptor beta chains from the same sample are listed, as sequenced in a study of cytomegalovirus exposure and HLA in healthy donors. The PCR contained 60 Vbeta and 13 Jbeta primers. Libraries were prepared by immunoSEQ multiplex PCR; TCRdb keeps only in-frame clonotypes and omits some of them. The sample lists about 76,000 clones; roughly two thirds were seen once. Sequenced material: PBMCs. These receptors all come from a middle-aged woman in good health and CMV-seropositive.

This clone was found a few times. The genes are TRBV27 and TRBJ2-1, with 7 bases matching TRBD1. J lost 6 bases, V lost 7 bases, and 9 bases had no gene match. Per germline, CDR1 MNHEY and CDR2 SMNVEV (reference sequence). CDR3 size: 14 residues. The CDR3 DNA reads as TGTGCCAGCACCTCGGCGTCAGGGGGCAATGAGCAGTTCTTC. Amino acids: CASTSASGGNEQFF.

The rearrangement joins TRBV19 to TRBJ1-2; D gene unclear. V lost 6 bases and J 4 bases, leaving 12 bases between the germline ends. CDR3 length: 13 amino acids. Germline lookup yields CDR1 LNHDA and CDR2 SQIVND (reference sequence). CDR3 DNA: TGTGCCAGTAGCGAAGGCCCGGGCTATGGCTACACCTTC. This gives the protein CASSEGPGYGYTF.

The chain uses TRBV9 and TRBJ2-3, with a weak D call TRBD2 (5 bases). Germline V gene lookup returns CDR1 SGDLS and CDR2 YYNGEE. The CDR3 runs 15 residues. The germline V and J ends were trimmed by 5 bases and 6 bases, with 19 bases remaining between them. For the CDR3, the DNA is TGTGCCAGCAGTGAGGGCACGAGCAAAGGGGATACGCAGTATTTT. It translates to CASSEGTSKGDTQYF. The full variable domain, with the rest looked up from reference TRBV9 and TRBJ2-3, is DSGVTQTPKHLITATGQRVTLRCSPRSGDLSVYWYQQSLDQGLQFLIQYYNGEERAKGNILERFSAQQFPDLHSELNLSSLELGDSALYFCASSEGTSKGDTQYFGPGTRLTVL.